This entry concerns a single TCR beta chain. The data derive from a study of blood T cell repertoires in COVID-19. Study-level background: The United States, Italy and Spain were the sources of the acute and convalescent COVID-19 samples.

This study enrolled people aged about 18 to 100 from 20 to 25 US geographic areas. Clinical histories supplied by participants themselves formed the basis of cohort assignment. Individuals in the exposed group had encountered a COVID-19 case within 2 weeks preceding study entry. Here immunoSEQ multiplex PCR was the method, and the copy in TCRdb shows in-frame clones only, minus some. The table records 120,000 to 150,000 clones, 65% to 85% of them present only once. The CDR3 totals 12 residues. Germline CDR1 PRHDT, CDR2 FYEKMQ (reference sequence). Trimming left V 4 bases short and J 7 bases short, with 8 bases between.

The origin of this receptor is a woman between 45 and 60 years old who had been exposed to COVID-19. The rearrangement uses TRBV13 and TRBJ2-1; D not resolved. The sequenced material came from PBMCs or T cells enriched from blood (not recorded which). CDR3 residues: CASSSGSNEQFF. CDR3 sequence (DNA): TGTGCCAGCAGCTCCGGGTCGAATGAGCAGTTCTTC.